This T cell receptor beta chain was documented in a study of blood T cell repertoires in COVID-19. V was shortened by 7 bases and J by 0 bases, with 7 bases between the two germline ends. The CDR3 totals 14 residues. The germline CDR1 and CDR2 sequences are ENHRY and SYGVKD. Generated by immunoSEQ multiplex PCR, the TCRdb table keeps only in-frame clones and is missing some. Here the sample spans 63,000 or so clones, roughly 89% being singletons. This clonotype was sampled from a man aged 55-75 years with acute or convalescent COVID-19. Sequenced sample: peripheral blood. The J gene is TRBJ2-6, the V gene TRBV10-3, with D unresolved. CDR3: CAITENSGANVLTF. CDR3 coding DNA: TGTGCCATCACGGAGAACTCTGGGGCCAACGTCCTGACTTTC.